This TCR beta chain was retrieved from a study of T cells after posttransplantation cyclophosphamide. Overall study results and limits: Donor CD8+ memory clones often dominated recipient blood repertoires at later times. After PTCy, TRB diversity resembled that of CNI/methotrexate controls. Tissue-infiltrating T cells from skin or gut overlapped little with blood T cells.

V lost 5 bases, J lost 0 bases, and 7 bases lay in between. CDR1 SQVTM and CDR2 ANQGSEA come from the germline V gene. The CDR3 loop spans 12 amino acids. Some clones are missing from TCRdb's copy, which holds only in-frame ones; the method was immunoSEQ multiplex PCR. The data hold tens of thousands of clones, with 95% to 99% observed a single time. The naive gate required viable CD3+CD4+ or CD3+CD8+ cells with CCR7+CD45RA+CD45RO-CD95-CD27+CD28+ phenotype. The related graft donor's blood sample was taken on the day of bone marrow donation. On this clone itself: The antigen is not known.

The chain links TRBV29-1 to TRBJ2-5, with D possibly matching TRBD1 (5 bases). This receptor was obtained from a man in his forties in good health, CMV-negative, and a related stem cell transplant donor. The material sequenced was naive CD4+ T cells sorted from PBMCs. CDR3 in amino acids: CSVNRNQETQYF. CDR3 DNA sequence: TGCAGCGTTAACAGGAACCAAGAGACCCAGTACTTC.